This T cell receptor (beta chain) was retrieved from a study of CD8+CD57+ T cells in acquired aplastic anemia. Profiling of TCR beta VDJ combinations and CDR3 sequences used genomic DNA as template. TCRdb passed the reads through MiXCR, listing each CDR3 protein once. This sample has roughly 250,000 distinct CDR3 sequences, with 82% found just once. V was trimmed by 1 base and J by 3 bases, leaving 12 bases between them. This CDR3 is 15 amino acids long. The germline V gene has CDR1 SGHDN and CDR2 FVKESK. By flow cytometry, patients selected for sequencing had shown an expansion of CD8+CD57+ cells. Untreated patients provided the blood samples, with no therapy given before sampling.

The source is a human donor with aplastic anemia. Specimen: sorted CD4+, CD8+, or CD8+CD57+ T cells (not recorded which) from PBMCs. The chain combines TRBV14 with TRBJ1-2, with a weak D call TRBD1 (5 bases). CDR3 bases: TGTGCCAGCAGCCAAGCCGGAGGGACCTACTATGGCTACACCTTC. Its protein is CASSQAGGTYYGYTF.